This TCR beta chain was identified in a study of blood T cell repertoires in COVID-19. Across the whole study: Both acute and convalescent COVID-19 samples were obtained from the United States, Italy and Spain. The cDNA or gDNA used as material had been derived from T cells, B-cell-depleted T cells, or PBMCs.

Using immunoSEQ multiplex PCR, the repertoire was profiled, and TCRdb retains in-frame clones only, with some absent. In the table there are 84,000 or so clones, over 80% of which are singletons. With regard to this clone: This likely comes from a read error, as the CDR3 has no conserved phenylalanine or tryptophan at its end. The limits of the CDR3 on the DNA are not certain, so only TCRdb's listed CDR3 is given.

The CDR3 length is 11 residues, termini included. Source material: peripheral blood. The sequence came from a woman aged 55-69 years with active COVID-19. This chain uses TRBV12-3 or TRBV12-4 with TRBJ1-2; the table's D call of TRBD1 was not tested on the DNA. CDR3 loop: CASGTGGLTWV.